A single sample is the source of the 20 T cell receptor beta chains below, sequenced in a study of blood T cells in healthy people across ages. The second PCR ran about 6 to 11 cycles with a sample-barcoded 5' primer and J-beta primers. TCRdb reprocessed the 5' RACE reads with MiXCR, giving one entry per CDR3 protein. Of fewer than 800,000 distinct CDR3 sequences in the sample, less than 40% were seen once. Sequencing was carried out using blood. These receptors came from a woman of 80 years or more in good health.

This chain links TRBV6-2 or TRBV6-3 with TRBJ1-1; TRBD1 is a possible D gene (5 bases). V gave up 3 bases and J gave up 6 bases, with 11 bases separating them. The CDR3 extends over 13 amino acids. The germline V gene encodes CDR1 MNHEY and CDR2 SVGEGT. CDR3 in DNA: TGTGCCAGCAGTTATGGGGGGTCCGCTGAAGCTTTCTTT. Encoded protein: CASSYGGSAEAFF.

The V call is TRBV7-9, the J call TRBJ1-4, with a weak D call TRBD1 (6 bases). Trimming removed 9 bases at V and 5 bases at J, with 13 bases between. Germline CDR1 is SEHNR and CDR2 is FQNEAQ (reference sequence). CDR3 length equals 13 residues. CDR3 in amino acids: CASETDRNEKLFF. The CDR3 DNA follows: TGTGCCAGTGAGACAGACAGGAATGAAAAACTGTTTTTT.

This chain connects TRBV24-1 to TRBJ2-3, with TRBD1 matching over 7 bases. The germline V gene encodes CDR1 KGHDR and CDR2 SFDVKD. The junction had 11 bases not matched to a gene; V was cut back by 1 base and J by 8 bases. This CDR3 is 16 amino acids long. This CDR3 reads CATSDFSSTGAGTQYF. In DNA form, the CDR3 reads TGTGCCACCAGTGATTTTTCGTCAACAGGGGCAGGTACGCAGTATTTT.

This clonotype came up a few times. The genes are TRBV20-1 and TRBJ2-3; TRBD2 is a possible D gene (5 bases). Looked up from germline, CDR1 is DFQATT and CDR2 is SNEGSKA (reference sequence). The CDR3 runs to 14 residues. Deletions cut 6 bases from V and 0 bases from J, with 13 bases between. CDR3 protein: CSAGRGGSTDTQYF. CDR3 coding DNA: TGCAGTGCCGGCCGTGGCGGGAGCACAGATACGCAGTATTTT.

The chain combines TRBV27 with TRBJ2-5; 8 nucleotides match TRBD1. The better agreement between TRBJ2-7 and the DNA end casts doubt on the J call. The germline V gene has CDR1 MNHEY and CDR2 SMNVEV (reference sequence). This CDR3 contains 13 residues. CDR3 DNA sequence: TGTGCCAGCAGTTTCACCACAGGGGGCGAGCAGTACTTC. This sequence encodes CASSFTTGGEQYF.

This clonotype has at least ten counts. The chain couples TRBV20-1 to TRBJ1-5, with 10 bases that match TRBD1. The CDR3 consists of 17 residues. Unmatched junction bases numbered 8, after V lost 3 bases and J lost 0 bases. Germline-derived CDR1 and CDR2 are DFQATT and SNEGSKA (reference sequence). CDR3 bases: TGCAGTGCTAGTATCCCGACAGGGGGCCTTAGCAATCAGCCCCAGCATTTT. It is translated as CSASIPTGGLSNQPQHF.

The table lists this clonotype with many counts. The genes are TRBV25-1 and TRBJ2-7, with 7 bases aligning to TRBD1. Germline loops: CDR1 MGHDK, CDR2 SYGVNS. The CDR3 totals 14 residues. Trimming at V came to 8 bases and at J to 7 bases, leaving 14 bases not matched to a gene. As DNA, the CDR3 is TGTGCCAGCGGCCGGGACAGCACCTTCGGGGAGCAGTACTTC. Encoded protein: CASGRDSTFGEQYF.

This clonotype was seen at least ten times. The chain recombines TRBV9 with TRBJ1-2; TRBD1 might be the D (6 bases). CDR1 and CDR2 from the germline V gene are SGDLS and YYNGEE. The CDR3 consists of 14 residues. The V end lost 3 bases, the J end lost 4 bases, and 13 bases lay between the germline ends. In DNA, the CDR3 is TGTGCCAGCAGCGGGATGGACAGAGCCTATGGCTACACCTTC. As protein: CASSGMDRAYGYTF.

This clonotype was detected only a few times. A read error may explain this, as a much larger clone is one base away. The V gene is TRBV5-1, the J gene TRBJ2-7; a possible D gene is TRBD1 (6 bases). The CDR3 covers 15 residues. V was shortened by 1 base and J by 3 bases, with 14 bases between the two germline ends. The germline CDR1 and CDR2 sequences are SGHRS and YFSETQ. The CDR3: CASSLSWQGSYEQYF. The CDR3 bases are TGCGCCAGCAGCTTGTCGTGGCAGGGGAGCTACGAGCAGTACTTC.

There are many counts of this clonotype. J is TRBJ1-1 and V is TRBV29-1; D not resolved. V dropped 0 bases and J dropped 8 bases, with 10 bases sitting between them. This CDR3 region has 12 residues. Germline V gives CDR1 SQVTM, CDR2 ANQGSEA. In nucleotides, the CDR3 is TGCAGCGTTGAAGAGGCGGAAACCGAAGCTTTCTTT. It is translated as CSVEEAETEAFF. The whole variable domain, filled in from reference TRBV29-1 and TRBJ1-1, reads SAVISQKPSRDICQRGTSLTIQCQVDSQVTMMFWYRQQPGQSLTLIATANQGSEATYESGFVIDKFPISRPNLTFSTLTVSNMSPEDSSIYLCSVEEAETEAFFGQGTRLTVV.

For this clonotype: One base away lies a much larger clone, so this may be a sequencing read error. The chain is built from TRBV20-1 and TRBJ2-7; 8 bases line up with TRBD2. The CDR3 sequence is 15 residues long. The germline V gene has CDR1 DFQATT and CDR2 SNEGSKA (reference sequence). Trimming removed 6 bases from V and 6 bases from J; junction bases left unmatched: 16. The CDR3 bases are TGCAGTGCCACGAGGCGGGGGGTGTCCCCCTGCGAGCAGTACTTC. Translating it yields CSATRRGVSPCEQYF.

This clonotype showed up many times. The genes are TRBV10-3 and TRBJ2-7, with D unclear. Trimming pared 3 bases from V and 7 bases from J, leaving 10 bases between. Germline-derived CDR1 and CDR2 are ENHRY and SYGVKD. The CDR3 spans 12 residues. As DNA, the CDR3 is TGTGCCATCAGTGATATGTCTTGGGAGCAGTACTTC. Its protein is CAISDMSWEQYF.

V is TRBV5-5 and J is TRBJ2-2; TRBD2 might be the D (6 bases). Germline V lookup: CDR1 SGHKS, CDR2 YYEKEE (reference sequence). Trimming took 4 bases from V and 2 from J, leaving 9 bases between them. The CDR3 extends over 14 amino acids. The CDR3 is CASSQRVNTGELFF. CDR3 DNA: TGTGCCAGCAGCCAGCGGGTAAACACCGGGGAGCTGTTTTTT. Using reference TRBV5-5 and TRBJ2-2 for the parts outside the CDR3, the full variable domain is DAGVTQSPTHLIKTRGQQVTLRCSPISGHKSVSWYQQVLGQGPQFIFQYYEKEERGRGNFPDRFSARQFPNYSSELNVNALLLGDSALYLCASSQRVNTGELFFGEGSRLTVL.

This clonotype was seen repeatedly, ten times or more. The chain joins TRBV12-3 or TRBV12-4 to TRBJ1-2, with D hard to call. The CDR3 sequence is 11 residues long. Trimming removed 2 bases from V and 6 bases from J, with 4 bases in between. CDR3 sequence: CASSLMDGYTF. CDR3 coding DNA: TGTGCCAGCAGTTTAATGGATGGCTACACCTTC.

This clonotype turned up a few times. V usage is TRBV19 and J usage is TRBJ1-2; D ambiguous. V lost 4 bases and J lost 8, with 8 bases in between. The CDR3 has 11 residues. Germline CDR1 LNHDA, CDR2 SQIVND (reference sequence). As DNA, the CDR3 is TGTGCCAGTAGTAAGGCACTGGGCTACACCTTC. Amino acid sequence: CASSKALGYTF.

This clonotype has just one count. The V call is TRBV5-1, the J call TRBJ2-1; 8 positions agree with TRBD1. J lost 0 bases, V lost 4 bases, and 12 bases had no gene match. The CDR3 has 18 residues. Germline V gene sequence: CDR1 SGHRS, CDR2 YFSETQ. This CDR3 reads CASSRKDRGTNSYNEQFF. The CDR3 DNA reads TGCGCCAGCAGCAGAAAAGACAGGGGCACGAACTCCTACAATGAGCAGTTCTTC.

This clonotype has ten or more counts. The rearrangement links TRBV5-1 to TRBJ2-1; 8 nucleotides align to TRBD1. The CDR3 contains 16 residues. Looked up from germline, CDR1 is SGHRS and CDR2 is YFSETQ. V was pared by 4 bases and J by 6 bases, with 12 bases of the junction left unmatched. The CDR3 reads CASSPDGTGRGNEQFF. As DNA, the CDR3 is TGCGCCAGCAGCCCGGACGGGACAGGCCGCGGCAATGAGCAGTTCTTC.

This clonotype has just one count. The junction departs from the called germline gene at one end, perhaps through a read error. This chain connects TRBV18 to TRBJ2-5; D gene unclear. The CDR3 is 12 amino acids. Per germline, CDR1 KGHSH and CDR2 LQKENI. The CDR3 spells CANSPAPETQYF. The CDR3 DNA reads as TGTGCCAACTCACCAGCCCCAGAGACCCAGTACTTC.

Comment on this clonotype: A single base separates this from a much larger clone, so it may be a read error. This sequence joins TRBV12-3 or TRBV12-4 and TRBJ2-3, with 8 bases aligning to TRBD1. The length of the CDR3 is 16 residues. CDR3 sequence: CASSPGTGTRTDAQYF. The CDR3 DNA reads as TGTGCCAGCAGTCCCGGGACAGGAACTAGAACAGATGCGCAGTATTTT.

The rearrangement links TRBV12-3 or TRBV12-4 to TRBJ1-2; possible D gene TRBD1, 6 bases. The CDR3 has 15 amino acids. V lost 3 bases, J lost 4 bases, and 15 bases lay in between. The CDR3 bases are TGTGCCAGCAGTTTCAGGGGTAGGGCGGGCTATGGCTACACCTTC. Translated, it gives CASSFRGRAGYGYTF.